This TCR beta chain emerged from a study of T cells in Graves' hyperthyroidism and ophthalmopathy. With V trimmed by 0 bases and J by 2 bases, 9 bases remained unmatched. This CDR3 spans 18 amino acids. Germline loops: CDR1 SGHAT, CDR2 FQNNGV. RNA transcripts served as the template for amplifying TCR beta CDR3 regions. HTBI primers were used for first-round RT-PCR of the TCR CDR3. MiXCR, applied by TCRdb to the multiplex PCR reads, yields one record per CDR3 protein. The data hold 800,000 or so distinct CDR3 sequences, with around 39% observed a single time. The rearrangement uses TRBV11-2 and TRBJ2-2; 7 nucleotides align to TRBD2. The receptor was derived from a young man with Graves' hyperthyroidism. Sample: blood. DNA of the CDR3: TGTGCCAGCAGCTTAGATGGAGGGCTAGCGGTAAACACCGGGGAGCTGTTTTTT. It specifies CASSLDGGLAVNTGELFF.